This T cell receptor (beta chain) was captured by sequencing in a study of blood T cells in healthy people across ages. This clonotype was observed many times. The V end was cut by 3 bases, the J end by 7 bases, with 10 bases between. The germline CDR1 and CDR2 sequences are MNHEY and SVGAGI. CDR3 length equals 14 residues. PCR was performed a second time for about 6 to 12 cycles using a sample-barcoded 5' primer and a J-beta primer mix. TCRdb itself ran the 5' RACE reads through MiXCR, one entry per CDR3 protein. The repertoire holds about 580,000 distinct CDR3 sequences, with 40% to 50% as singletons.

The V call is TRBV6-5, the J call TRBJ1-6; D not resolved. This TCR was recovered from a man older than 75 in good health. The sequenced sample consisted of blood. The CDR3 DNA is TGTGCCAGCAGTTATGTAACGAGAAATTCACCCCTCCACTTT. Amino acid sequence: CASSYVTRNSPLHF.